The 25 T cell receptor beta chains presented below share a single source sample, sequenced in a study of blood T cells in healthy people across ages. Using a J-beta primer mix together with a sample-barcoded 5' primer, a second PCR was run for roughly 6 to 12 cycles. TCRdb used MiXCR to reprocess the 5' RACE reads, holding one entry per CDR3 protein. The data show some 1.8 million distinct CDR3 sequences, with around 40% seen just once and roughly 23% held by the top ten. The sample taken for sequencing was blood. These receptors originate from a human donor in good health.

This chain uses TRBV24-1 with TRBJ2-6, with D perhaps given as TRBD1 or TRBD2 (5 bases each). CDR3 length equals 18 residues. The germline V gene has CDR1 KGHDR and CDR2 SFDVKD. Trimming shortened V by 2 bases and J by 0 bases, and 13 bases separated the two germline ends. CDR3 amino acids: CATSDSGRHGSGANVLTF. The CDR3 nucleotides are TGTGCCACCAGTGATTCGGGGCGGCACGGCTCTGGGGCCAACGTCCTGACTTTC.

CDR3 in DNA: TGTGCCAGCAGTTACTCGGGGGGGACCAATGAGCAGTTCTTC. It specifies CASSYSGGTNEQFF. The chain has TRBV6-5 and TRBJ2-1; TRBD2 agrees at 7 bases. J was trimmed by 6 bases and V by 0 bases; bases with no gene match: 2. The V gene's germline CDR1 is MNHEY and CDR2 SVGAGI. This CDR3 has 14 amino acids.

This clonotype came up a few times. The rearrangement links TRBV5-5 to TRBJ1-2; the match to TRBD1 covers 9 bases. V gave up 4 bases and J gave up 7 bases; unmatched junction bases: 8. CDR3 length: 14 residues. Germline CDR1 reads SGHKS; CDR2 reads YYEKEE (reference sequence). CDR3 loop: CASSIKQGAAGYTF. CDR3 in DNA: TGTGCCAGCAGCATAAAACAGGGGGCGGCTGGCTACACCTTC.

This clonotype was recorded a few times. V and J are TRBV5-1 and TRBJ2-1; TRBD1 agrees at 10 bases. V shed 7 bases and J 7 bases; nucleotides not matched to a gene: 8. Germline CDR1 is SGHRS and CDR2 is YFSETQ. CDR3 length: 14 residues. CDR3 sequence: CASQTGTGVNEQFF. DNA of the CDR3: TGCGCCAGCCAGACCGGGACAGGGGTGAATGAGCAGTTCTTC.

The chain couples TRBV29-1 to TRBJ2-5, with TRBD1 matching 11 bases. The CDR3 covers 15 residues. Trimming removed 3 bases from V and 5 bases from J; junction bases left unmatched: 8. Germline-derived CDR1 and CDR2 are SQVTM and ANQGSEA. The CDR3 DNA reads as TGCAGCGTTGACCGGGACAGGGGGAATGGGGAGACCCAGTACTTC. It encodes CSVDRDRGNGETQYF. The complete variable domain, with remaining parts taken from reference TRBV29-1 and TRBJ2-5, reads SAVISQKPSRDICQRGTSLTIQCQVDSQVTMMFWYRQQPGQSLTLIATANQGSEATYESGFVIDKFPISRPNLTFSTLTVSNMSPEDSSIYLCSVDRDRGNGETQYFGPGTRLLVL.

The rearrangement joins TRBV20-1 to TRBJ2-1; 9 nucleotides agree with TRBD2. The V and J ends lost 2 bases and 9 bases, in that order; junction bases with no gene match: 11. Germline lookup yields CDR1 DFQATT and CDR2 SNEGSKA (reference sequence). The CDR3 has 15 amino acids. As DNA, the CDR3 is TGCAGTGCTAGAAAGGGGGCTAGCGGGGCGGGTGAGCAGTTCTTC. Translating it yields CSARKGASGAGEQFF.

The genes are TRBV20-1 and TRBJ2-1; D might be TRBD2 (6 bases). The CDR3 extends over 14 amino acids. Trimming removed 5 bases at V and 4 bases at J, with 15 bases between. Germline V lookup: CDR1 DFQATT, CDR2 SNEGSKA (reference sequence). CDR3 sequence: CSASGTPTYNEQFF. CDR3 sequence (DNA): TGCAGTGCTTCCGGGACTCCCACTTACAATGAGCAGTTCTTC.

This clonotype was seen many times. The chain is built from TRBV5-1 and TRBJ2-7; the D gene could be TRBD1 or TRBD2 (5 bases each). Trimming cost V 0 bases and J 6 bases, with 16 bases left between them. Germline loops: CDR1 SGHRS, CDR2 YFSETQ. This CDR3 spans 15 amino acids. The CDR3 is CASSLGGTSRGEQYF. DNA of the CDR3: TGCGCCAGCAGCTTGGGAGGGACCTCGAGAGGCGAGCAGTACTTC. Together with reference TRBV5-1 and TRBJ2-7, the CDR3 gives the full variable domain: KAGVTQTPRYLIKTRGQQVTLSCSPISGHRSVSWYQQTPGQGLQFLFEYFSETQRNKGNFPGRFSGRQFSNSRSEMNVSTLELGDSALYLCASSLGGTSRGEQYFGPGTRLTVT.

This clonotype showed up just a few times. The rearrangement joins TRBV4-1 to TRBJ1-2, with D unclear. Germline V gives CDR1 MGHRA, CDR2 YSYEKL. The ends were cut back, 0 bases at V and 4 bases at J, with 12 bases in the middle. There are 15 residues in the CDR3. For the CDR3, the DNA is TGCGCCAGCAGCCAAGAAGATCGAGGGAGCTATGGCTACACCTTC. Translated: CASSQEDRGSYGYTF.

In its sample, this clonotype was seen a few times. The rearrangement uses TRBV13 and TRBJ1-2; D might be TRBD1 (5 bases). V was pared by 1 base and J by 4 bases, with 13 bases between. Germline CDR1 reads PRHDT; CDR2 reads FYEKMQ (reference sequence). The CDR3 runs to 15 residues. The CDR3 spells CASSLVGTAVYGYTF. As DNA, the CDR3 is TGTGCCAGCAGCTTAGTTGGGACGGCCGTCTATGGCTACACCTTC. Looking up the rest from reference TRBV13 and TRBJ1-2 gives the full variable domain: AAGVIQSPRHLIKEKRETATLKCYPIPRHDTVYWYQQGPGQDPQFLISFYEKMQSDKGSIPDRFSAQQFSDYHSELNMSSLELGDSALYFCASSLVGTAVYGYTFGSGTRLTVV.

This clonotype was recorded only once. The junction departs from the called germline gene at one end, perhaps through a read error. The rearrangement uses TRBV7-2 and TRBJ2-1; 8 positions match TRBD1. The CDR3 contains 14 residues. CDR1 is SGHTA, CDR2 FQGNSA, per germline. CDR3 region: CASSSRTGLNGQFF. Here the CDR3 DNA reads TGTGCCAGCAGCTCCCGGACAGGGCTAAATGGGCAGTTCTTC.

This clonotype was seen only a few times. CDR3 sequence reads: CASGTGLVWYF. CDR3 coding DNA: TGTGCCAGCGGGACAGGTTTGGTTTGGTACTTC. J is TRBJ2-7 and V is TRBV25-1; 8 bases align to TRBD1. Germline trimming cut 8 bases from V and 12 bases from J; bases unmatched to any gene: 9. The CDR3 covers 11 residues. The germline V gene has CDR1 MGHDK and CDR2 SYGVNS.

Turning to this clonotype: A far bigger clonotype differs at one base, so this is likely a read error. The rearrangement links TRBV2 to TRBJ2-7; a possible D gene is TRBD1 (6 bases). There are 12 residues in the CDR3. V was shortened by 7 bases and J by 3 bases, with 10 bases between the two germline ends. Germline V gene lookup returns CDR1 SNHLY and CDR2 FYNNEI. The CDR3: CASTQDSYEQYF. As DNA, the CDR3 is TGTGCCAGCACCCAGGACAGCTACGAGCAGTACTTC.

This chain uses TRBV4-2 with TRBJ2-5, with 8 bases identical to TRBD1. Trimming at V came to 0 bases and at J to 5 bases, leaving 2 bases not matched to a gene. Per germline, CDR1 LGHNA and CDR2 YNFKEQ. The CDR3 totals 14 residues. The CDR3 loop is CASSQDQGAETQYF. Here the CDR3 DNA reads TGTGCCAGCAGCCAAGATCAGGGGGCGGAGACCCAGTACTTC.

This clonotype has just a few counts. The chain combines TRBV7-9 with TRBJ2-7; D uncertain. The CDR3 runs to 14 residues. Germline CDR1 SEHNR, CDR2 FQNEAQ (reference sequence). The V end was cut by 4 bases, the J end by 3 bases, with 13 bases between. Here the CDR3 DNA reads TGTGCCAGCAGCTCCCCCCCAGAGGACTACGAGCAGTACTTC. It translates to CASSSPPEDYEQYF.

The sample holds a few counts of this clonotype. V is TRBV10-3 and J is TRBJ1-3; D gene ambiguous. V lost 0 bases and J lost 1, with 1 base in between. The CDR3 is 13 residues long. From germline, CDR1 is ENHRY and CDR2 SYGVKD. The CDR3 spells CAISESSGNTIYF. CDR3 nucleotide sequence: TGTGCCATCAGTGAGTCTTCTGGAAACACCATATATTTT.

The chain has TRBV20-1 and TRBJ2-5, with 8 bases matching TRBD2. This CDR3 contains 17 residues. CDR1 is DFQATT and CDR2 is SNEGSKA in the germline V gene (reference sequence). The ends lost 5 bases at V and 2 bases at J; junction bases unmatched: 16. CDR3 sequence: CSAGHPGLGGFQETQYF. CDR3 DNA sequence: TGCAGTGCTGGTCACCCGGGACTAGGGGGGTTTCAAGAGACCCAGTACTTC.

CDR3 sequence: CASSPTWGLAGGEWYNEQFF. The CDR3 DNA follows: TGTGCCAGCAGCCCTACCTGGGGACTAGCGGGGGGGGAGTGGTACAATGAGCAGTTCTTC. This chain connects TRBV7-3 to TRBJ2-1; 16 bases agree with TRBD2. The length of the CDR3 is 20 residues. The junction had 14 bases not matched to a gene; V was cut back by 5 bases and J by 4 bases. CDR1 is SGHTA and CDR2 is FQGTGA in the germline V gene.

The chain employs TRBV29-1 and TRBJ1-2, with D possibly matching TRBD1 (6 bases). With 5 bases removed from V and 6 bases from J, the gap between germline ends came to 10 bases. The CDR3 contains 11 residues. Germline V lookup: CDR1 SQVTM, CDR2 ANQGSEA. CDR3 sequence: CSVTGYDGYTF. CDR3 sequence (DNA): TGCAGCGTTACAGGGTACGATGGCTACACCTTC.

The chain employs TRBV6-5 and TRBJ1-1; D is undetermined. There are 12 residues in the CDR3. Looked up from germline, CDR1 is MNHEY and CDR2 is SVGAGI. Trimming stripped 0 bases from V and 7 bases from J, with 6 bases between. The CDR3 DNA reads as TGTGCCAGCAGTTACTCGTGGGGTGAAGCTTTCTTT. As protein: CASSYSWGEAFF.

The genes are TRBV7-2 and TRBJ1-2; 8 positions match TRBD1. V was clipped by 5 bases and J by 8 bases; unmatched bases: 16. Per the germline V gene, CDR1 is SGHTA and CDR2 is FQGNSA. This CDR3 has 16 amino acids. The CDR3, as DNA: TGTGCCAGCAGCCGCCGACAGGGGTCCTCCTCGAGAGGCTACACCTTC. Protein product: CASSRRQGSSSRGYTF. Based on the CDR3 plus reference TRBV7-2 and TRBJ1-2, the full variable domain is GAGVSQSPSNKVTEKGKDVELRCDPISGHTALYWYRQSLGQGLEFLIYFQGNSAPDKSGLPSDRFSAERTGGSVSTLTIQRTQQEDSAVYLCASSRRQGSSSRGYTFGSGTRLTVV.

The V and J genes are TRBV11-3 and TRBJ1-1; tentatively, D is TRBD1 (6 bases). CDR3 length equals 13 residues. V was trimmed by 1 base and J by 8 bases, leaving 11 bases between them. From germline, CDR1 is SGHNT and CDR2 YENEEA. Here the CDR3 DNA reads TGTGCCAGCAGCTTAGCCGGGGGGCGAGAAGCTTTCTTT. This sequence encodes CASSLAGGREAFF.

There are a few counts of this clonotype. The rearrangement joins TRBV28 to TRBJ2-5; 9 bases agree with TRBD1. CDR1 is MDHEN, CDR2 SYDVKM, per germline. The CDR3 sequence is 15 residues long. Trimming cost V 3 bases and J 4 bases; bases outside gene matches: 6. CDR3 loop: CASSLRGQGVETQYF. CDR3 DNA: TGTGCCAGCAGTTTGAGGGGACAGGGCGTAGAGACCCAGTACTTC.

The chain employs TRBV4-1 and TRBJ1-1; D is unclear. This CDR3 is 14 amino acids long. The V gene's germline CDR1 is MGHRA and CDR2 YSYEKL. V was shortened by 2 bases and J by 1 base, with 8 bases between the two germline ends. The CDR3 loop is CASSQSGPNTEAFF. Written as DNA, the CDR3 is TGCGCCAGCAGCCAATCCGGCCCGAACACTGAAGCTTTCTTT.

This sequence joins TRBV6-2 or TRBV6-3 and TRBJ1-6; D uncertain. This CDR3 has 18 amino acids. Trimming took off 2 bases at V and 0 bases at J, with 14 bases between the two ends. Looked up from germline, CDR1 is MNHEY and CDR2 is SVGEGT. CDR3 residues: CASSYDPRESSYNSPLHF. The CDR3 bases are TGTGCCAGCAGTTACGACCCCCGGGAGAGCTCCTATAATTCACCCCTCCACTTT.